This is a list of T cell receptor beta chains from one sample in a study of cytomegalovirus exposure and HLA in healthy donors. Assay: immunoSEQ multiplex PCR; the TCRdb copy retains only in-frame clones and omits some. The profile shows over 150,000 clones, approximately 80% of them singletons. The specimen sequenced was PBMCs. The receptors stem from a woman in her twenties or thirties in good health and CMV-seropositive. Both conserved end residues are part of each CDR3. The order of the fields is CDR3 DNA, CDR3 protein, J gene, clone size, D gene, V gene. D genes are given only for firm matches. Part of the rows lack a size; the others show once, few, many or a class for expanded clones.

TGCGCCAGCAGCCCTAGCGGGGGGGCCCCAGAGACCCAGTACTTC | CASSPSGGAPETQYF | TRBJ2-5 | NA | TRBD2 | TRBV4-1
TGTGCCAGCAGCCAAGATCTCACCCCTCGGAATGAGCAGTTCTTC | CASSQDLTPRNEQFF | TRBJ2-1 | NA | NA | TRBV4-2
TGCAGCGTTGTTCCTGGACAGGGGGGCTATGGCTACACCTTC | CSVVPGQGGYGYTF | TRBJ1-2 | NA | TRBD1 | TRBV29-1
TGTGCCAGCAGCGATACAGGGGAAGGTCAGCCCCAGCATTTT | CASSDTGEGQPQHF | TRBJ1-5 | once | TRBD1 | TRBV9
TGTGCCAGCAGCTTAGGGCGGGGGGGGTTGGAGAGTGAGCAGTTCTTC | CASSLGRGGLESEQFF | TRBJ2-1 | NA | TRBD2 | TRBV7-8
TGTGCCAGCAGCTTGGCTAGCATGAACACTGAAGCTTTCTTT | CASSLASMNTEAFF | TRBJ1-1 | NA | NA | TRBV5-4
TGCAGTGCGAGGAGAGTGGAGGGGAGACTATTT | CSARRVEGRLF | TRBJ1-1 | once | NA | TRBV20-1
TGCGCCAGCAGCCATGATGAGCAGAACACTGAAGCTTTCTTT | CASSHDEQNTEAFF | TRBJ1-1 | NA | NA | TRBV4-3
TGTGCCAGCAGCGGACTGGGAGAGACCCAGTACTTC | CASSGLGETQYF | TRBJ2-5 | NA | NA | TRBV14
TGCGCCAGCACATGCACCGGGACAGGGTACAATGAGCAGTTCTTC | CASTCTGTGYNEQFF | TRBJ2-1 | NA | TRBD1 | TRBV23-1
TGCGCCAGCAGCCAAGGTAGCGGGGGGGAGACCCAGTACTTC | CASSQGSGGETQYF | TRBJ2-5 | NA | TRBD2 | TRBV4-3
TGTGCCAGCAGTTTAACAGGCTCAAGGTTCGAGCAGTACTTC | CASSLTGSRFEQYF | TRBJ2-7 | NA | NA | TRBV28
TGTGCCAGAAGCTTGGGGCCAGGGGGCGGCAATCAGCCCCAGCATTTT | CARSLGPGGGNQPQHF | TRBJ1-5 | few | TRBD1 | TRBV5-3
TGTGCCAGCAGCCCCCAGGAGGGCTCGGGCTATCGTGGCTACACCTTC | CASSPQEGSGYRGYTF | TRBJ1-2 | NA | NA | TRBV5-5
TGTGCCAGCAGTTATGGGTCAGGGTTTTTCGAAAAACTGTTTTTT | CASSYGSGFFEKLFF | TRBJ1-4 | NA | NA | TRBV6-6
TGTGCCAGCAGTTACGGGACAGGGGGAAACTATGGCTACACCTTC | CASSYGTGGNYGYTF | TRBJ1-2 | NA | TRBD1 | TRBV6-6
TGTGCCAGCAGCCTAAGAGAGTGGTATGGCAATCAGCCCCAGCATTTT | CASSLREWYGNQPQHF | TRBJ1-5 | NA | NA | TRBV5-8
TGTGCCAGCAGTATACAGGGCTCAAGTTTGCCCCAGCATTTT | CASSIQGSSLPQHF | TRBJ1-5 | NA | NA | TRBV28
TGCGCCAGCAGCCAAGACGGAGGGTTGGGCTACGAGCAGTACTTC | CASSQDGGLGYEQYF | TRBJ2-7 | NA | NA | TRBV4-3
TGTGCCAGCAGTTGGAGTTTCCCACAGGGTTGGGACACCGGGGAGCTGTTTTTT | CASSWSFPQGWDTGELFF | TRBJ2-2 | NA | NA | TRBV6-8
TGCGCCAGCAGCCCCGGACTAGCGGCAACTAATGAAAAACTGTTTTTT | CASSPGLAATNEKLFF | TRBJ1-4 | NA | NA | TRBV4-1
TGTGCCAGCAGCCGGACTAGCGGGGGTTCAGATACGCAGTATTTT | CASSRTSGGSDTQYF | TRBJ2-3 | NA | TRBD2 | TRBV7-2
TGTGCCATCAGTAACCGGGGGGGGCAGAACGAGCAGTACTTC | CAISNRGGQNEQYF | TRBJ2-7 | NA | TRBD2 | TRBV10-3
TGTTCCAGCAGCTTAGATACGGGGGGGTTCACAGATACGCAGTATTTT | CSSSLDTGGFTDTQYF | TRBJ2-3 | NA | TRBD2 | TRBV7-9
TGTGCCAGCAGCCCCAGGTGGGAAGCTTTCTTT | CASSPRWEAFF | TRBJ1-1 | NA | NA | TRBV11-2
TGTGCCAGTTTTCTCGTCAACTATGGCTACACCTTC | CASFLVNYGYTF | TRBJ1-2 | NA | NA | TRBV6-1
TGTGCCAGCAGCCAAGAGGAGGGGGGGTCCTACGAGCAGTACTTC | CASSQEEGGSYEQYF | TRBJ2-7 | NA | NA | TRBV4-2
TGTGCTAGTGGTTTGGTAGCCGGACAGGGTAACCTTTTCAATCAGCCCCAGCATTTT | CASGLVAGQGNLFNQPQHF | TRBJ1-5 | NA | TRBD1 | TRBV12-5
TGTGCCAGCAGCCGACTAGCGGGGGCCTACGAGCAGTACTTC | CASSRLAGAYEQYF | TRBJ2-7 | NA | TRBD2 | TRBV5-4
TGCGCCAGCAGCTTAGAGGGTTGGGGCACTGAAGCTTTCTTT | CASSLEGWGTEAFF | TRBJ1-1 | NA | NA | TRBV5-1
TGTGCCAGCAGTGTAGTTGGGACAGGGGTCTACGAGCAGTACTTC | CASSVVGTGVYEQYF | TRBJ2-7 | NA | TRBD1 | TRBV6-5
TGTGCCAGCAGTCCTATCCACCTCAGACTAGCGGGGGGCTCCTACGAGCAGTACTTC | CASSPIHLRLAGGSYEQYF | TRBJ2-7 | NA | TRBD2 | TRBV27
TGTGCCAGCAGTCACGGGACAGACAATCAGCCCCAGCATTTT | CASSHGTDNQPQHF | TRBJ1-5 | once | TRBD1 | TRBV6-5
TGTGCCAGCAGTAGGACAGGGGTTGGAGATACGCAGTATTTT | CASSRTGVGDTQYF | TRBJ2-3 | NA | TRBD1 | TRBV6-5
TGTGCCAGCAGCGGGAGAGCGGGGGGGCCTATTCTGAGCTCCTACAATGAGCAGTTCTTC | CASSGRAGGPILSSYNEQFF | TRBJ2-1 | NA | TRBD2 | TRBV9
TGTGCCAGCAGCTATATGTCGGACAGCATGACCGGCTACACCTTC | CASSYMSDSMTGYTF | TRBJ1-2 | NA | NA | TRBV5-8
TGTGCCACCAGCAGAGCAGTATCAAATCCCTACGAGCAGTACTTC | CATSRAVSNPYEQYF | TRBJ2-7 | NA | NA | TRBV15
TGTGCCAGCAGTCCCGGGACAGGACTATCACCCCTCCACTTT | CASSPGTGLSPLHF | TRBJ1-6 | NA | TRBD1 | TRBV6-6
TGTGCCAGCAGCTTAGAACGGAGGGGTGGATATGGCTACACCTTC | CASSLERRGGYGYTF | TRBJ1-2 | NA | NA | TRBV7-9